This entry lists 20 T cell receptor beta chains sequenced from one sample in a study of identical twins. TCRdb reprocessed the 5' RACE reads via MiXCR and lists one record per CDR3 protein. The data contain under 350,000 distinct CDR3 sequences, less than 9.5% of them singletons. This sample was also put to use in a study of yellow fever vaccine responses in identical twins.

Sequencing was carried out using CD8+ T cells sorted from blood. The source is a woman under 30 in good health.

This clonotype has more than one count but fewer than ten. V is TRBV11-2 and J is TRBJ2-7, with TRBD1 as a possible D gene (5 bases). Germline V lookup: CDR1 SGHAT, CDR2 FQNNGV. The V gene lost 2 bases and the J gene lost 1 base, with 12 bases spanning the gap. CDR3 length: 15 amino acids. CDR3 region: CASSLIQGSSYEQYF. The CDR3, as DNA: TGTGCCAGCAGCTTAATCCAGGGATCATCCTACGAGCAGTACTTC.

The chain links TRBV6-2 or TRBV6-3 to TRBJ1-5, with TRBD1 identical over 7 bases. V trimming: 0 bases; J trimming: 7 bases; junction bases outside the gene matches: 3. The germline CDR1 and CDR2 sequences are MNHEY and SVGEGT. The CDR3 loop spans 14 amino acids. CDR3 protein: CASSYSGGRQPQHF. The CDR3 DNA sequence: TGTGCCAGCAGTTACTCAGGGGGCAGGCAGCCCCAGCATTTT.

A few counts support this clonotype. The V gene is TRBV5-1, the J gene TRBJ2-6; tentative D call: TRBD1 (6 bases). V was pared by 0 bases and J by 0 bases, with 19 bases between. The CDR3 has 20 amino acids. Germline V CDR1 and CDR2: SGHRS, YFSETQ. DNA of the CDR3: TGCGCCAGCAGCTTGGCATTATGGGACAACGATCGCTCTGGGGCCAACGTCCTGACTTTC. This gives the protein CASSLALWDNDRSGANVLTF.

In nucleotides, the CDR3 is TGCGCCAGCAGCCAAGCGCCTAGCGGGGCCAATGAGCAGTTCTTC. It translates to CASSQAPSGANEQFF. The rearrangement joins TRBV4-3 to TRBJ2-1; 9 nucleotides line up with TRBD2. In germline, CDR1 is LGHNA, CDR2 YSLEER. The CDR3 totals 15 residues. J gave up 6 bases and V 1 base, and 4 bases lay outside the gene matches.

This clonotype turned up a few times. V usage is TRBV2 and J usage is TRBJ1-1; D is ambiguous. In germline, CDR1 is SNHLY, CDR2 FYNNEI. The CDR3 is made up of 10 amino acids. Between the trimmed V and J ends, which lost 8 bases and 6 bases, there was a span of 7 bases. Here the CDR3 reads CASQAPEAFF. The DNA of the CDR3 is TGTGCCAGCCAGGCCCCTGAAGCTTTCTTT.

The sample holds a few counts of this clonotype. The genes are TRBV20-1 and TRBJ1-5; D remains unclear. Trimming stripped 5 bases from V and 1 base from J, with 12 bases between. There are 14 residues in the CDR3. Germline V gene lookup returns CDR1 DFQATT and CDR2 SNEGSKA (reference sequence). The CDR3 loop is CSASGASSNQPQHF. The CDR3 DNA is TGCAGTGCTTCCGGAGCTTCAAGCAATCAGCCCCAGCATTTT.

This clonotype was recorded a few times. The genes are TRBV23-1 and TRBJ2-3; 11 nucleotides align to TRBD2. TRBV23-1 is classed as an ORF, of uncertain function. V lost 2 bases to trimming and J lost 3 bases; unmatched junction nucleotides: 10. There are 18 residues in the CDR3. CDR3 sequence (DNA): TGCGCCAGCAGTCAAACCCGACTTCTAGCGGGAGGTACAGATACGCAGTATTTT. It specifies CASSQTRLLAGGTDTQYF.

The genes are TRBV7-8 and TRBJ2-5, with 9 bases fitting TRBD2. V lost 5 bases and J lost 3; bases outside the gene matches: 19. CDR1 is SGHVS and CDR2 is FQNEAQ in the germline V gene. The length of the CDR3 is 19 residues. The DNA of the CDR3 is TGTGCCAGCAGCAATACCAGACCGCCTAGCGGGGTGTGGGAAGAGACCCAGTACTTC. It translates to CASSNTRPPSGVWEETQYF.

This clonotype was observed at least ten times. This sequence joins TRBV29-1 and TRBJ2-7; 8 bases match TRBD1. This CDR3 has 14 residues. Per the germline V gene, CDR1 is SQVTM and CDR2 is ANQGSEA. The junction had 6 bases not matched to a gene; V was cut back by 4 bases and J by 1 base. As DNA, the CDR3 is TGCAGCGTTGTAGGGACAGGCACTTCCTACGAGCAGTACTTC. Translation: CSVVGTGTSYEQYF.

Ten or more counts support this clonotype. This chain uses TRBV29-1 with TRBJ2-1, with 8 bases fitting TRBD2. CDR1 and CDR2 (germline): SQVTM, ANQGSEA. The CDR3 runs 12 residues. J lost 7 bases, V lost 4 bases, and 3 bases had no gene match. CDR3 nucleotides: TGCAGCGTTGCAGCGGGAGTAAATGAGCAGTTCTTC. It specifies CSVAAGVNEQFF.

This clonotype showed up many times. This chain connects TRBV7-2 to TRBJ1-1; the D gene is possibly TRBD1 (6 bases). The CDR3 length is 13 residues. Trimming removed 5 bases at V and 5 bases at J, with 12 bases between. Germline V gene lookup returns CDR1 SGHTA and CDR2 FQGNSA. The CDR3 DNA sequence: TGTGCCAGCAGCCAAAACAGGGTAACTGAAGCTTTCTTT. Translated: CASSQNRVTEAFF.

This clonotype was detected only a few times. V usage is TRBV4-1 and J usage is TRBJ2-1, with 14 bases aligning to TRBD2. CDR1 is MGHRA, CDR2 YSYEKL, per germline. The CDR3 is made up of 15 amino acids. J gave up 8 bases and V 4 bases, and 4 bases lay outside the gene matches. The CDR3 loop is CASSLGTSGSDEQFF. CDR3 nucleotides: TGCGCCAGCAGCCTGGGGACTAGCGGGAGCGATGAGCAGTTCTTC.

This clonotype was observed a few times. J is TRBJ2-2 and V is TRBV11-1; no reliable D call. The CDR3 is 18 amino acids. The V gene lost 4 bases and the J gene lost 0 bases, with 18 bases spanning the gap. Germline V gene lookup returns CDR1 SGHAT and CDR2 FQDESV (reference sequence). The CDR3 sequence: CASSSIQGRLTNTGELFF. The CDR3 bases are TGTGCCAGCAGCTCGATACAAGGACGGCTTACGAACACCGGGGAGCTGTTTTTT.

The chain uses TRBV6-4 and TRBJ2-3; a weak D match, TRBD2 (5 bases). The V end lost 0 bases, the J end lost 2 bases, and 18 bases lay between the germline ends. The germline CDR1 and CDR2 sequences are MRHNA and SNTAGT. This CDR3 spans 18 amino acids. CDR3 sequence (DNA): TGTGCCAGCAGTGACTCAAGGGCTAGCCCAATGAACACAGATACGCAGTATTTT. This codes for CASSDSRASPMNTDTQYF.

V is TRBV3-1 and J is TRBJ2-1; the match to TRBD1 covers 7 bases. The V gene's germline CDR1 is LGHDT and CDR2 YNNKEL (reference sequence). The CDR3 consists of 15 residues. V was pared by 5 bases and J by 5 bases, with 9 bases of the junction left unmatched. The CDR3 protein is CASSIESGTDNEQFF. CDR3 coding DNA: TGTGCCAGCAGCATAGAGTCCGGGACAGACAATGAGCAGTTCTTC.

This clonotype was picked up a small number of times. The chain links TRBV9 to TRBJ1-2, with 7 bases identical to TRBD1. This CDR3 is built from 12 residues. V gave up 3 bases and J gave up 8 bases; unmatched junction bases: 4. In germline, CDR1 is SGDLS, CDR2 YYNGEE. The CDR3: CASSGQGFGYTF. For the CDR3, the DNA is TGTGCCAGCAGCGGACAGGGTTTCGGCTACACCTTC.

The chain couples TRBV12-3 or TRBV12-4 to TRBJ2-5; D unresolved. V was trimmed by 3 bases and J by 1 base, leaving 9 bases between them. The CDR3 runs to 14 residues. The CDR3: CASSFFGPQETQYF. CDR3 bases: TGTGCCAGCAGTTTCTTCGGGCCCCAAGAGACCCAGTACTTC.

The chain couples TRBV7-6 to TRBJ1-1; TRBD1 matches 9 bases. V lost 4 bases and J lost 7; bases outside the gene matches: 4. CDR3 size: 13 residues. From germline, CDR1 is SGHVS and CDR2 FNYEAQ. The CDR3 protein is CASSSGQGDEAFF. In DNA form, the CDR3 reads TGTGCCAGCAGCTCGGGACAGGGCGATGAAGCTTTCTTT.

The chain employs TRBV20-1 and TRBJ2-5; 7 nucleotides agree with TRBD1. The CDR3 extends over 16 amino acids. V lost 1 base to trimming and J lost 0 bases; unmatched junction nucleotides: 8. From germline, CDR1 is DFQATT and CDR2 SNEGSKA (reference sequence). CDR3 sequence: CSARVLGTEYQETQYF. CDR3 in DNA: TGCAGTGCTAGAGTTCTCGGGACAGAGTACCAAGAGACCCAGTACTTC.

The rearrangement uses TRBV20-1 and TRBJ2-7; TRBD1 might be the D (7 bases). Trimming pared 3 bases from V and 4 bases from J, leaving 16 bases between. Germline loops: CDR1 DFQATT, CDR2 SNEGSKA (reference sequence). The CDR3 is 14 residues long. CDR3: CSASGLRGTYEQYF. CDR3 bases: TGCAGTGCTAGTGGCCTCAGGGGGACTTACGAGCAGTACTTC.